These 5 T cell receptor beta chains originate from one sample sequenced in a study. TCRdb used MiXCR to reprocess the 5' RACE reads, holding one entry per CDR3 protein. The top ten hold approximately 4.1% of the sample, which has over 40,000 distinct CDR3 sequences, approximately 30% seen once. The sequenced sample consisted of tumor-infiltrating memory CD4+ T cells sorted from the breast tumor. Subset defined: memory CD4+ T cells, CD4+CD45RO+CD25-. The receptor set was obtained from a female donor with breast cancer.

This clonotype was seen only a few times. The V call is TRBV5-6, the J call TRBJ1-4; D perhaps matches TRBD1 (6 bases). The CDR3 covers 14 residues. Germline CDR1 is SGHDT and CDR2 is YYEEEE. The V and J ends lost 2 bases and 3 bases respectively, with 8 bases between them. The CDR3 spells CASSLQGANEKLFF. The CDR3, as DNA: TGTGCCAGCAGCTTACAGGGTGCTAATGAAAAACTGTTTTTT. Full variable domain (remainder filled in from reference TRBV5-6 and TRBJ1-4): DAGVTQSPTHLIKTRGQQVTLRCSPKSGHDTVSWYQQALGQGPQFIFQYYEEEERQRGNFPDRFSGHQFPNYSSELNVNALLLGDSALYLCASSLQGANEKLFFGSGTQLSVL.

This clonotype was found a few times. The rearrangement links TRBV7-8 to TRBJ2-5, with 7 positions matching TRBD1. V was clipped by 5 bases and J by 4 bases; unmatched bases: 10. CDR1 is SGHVS, CDR2 FQNEAQ, per germline. CDR3 length: 15 amino acids. In DNA form, the CDR3 reads TGTGCCAGCAGCCCAGGGGGACAGAACATAGAGACCCAGTACTTC. Encoded protein: CASSPGGQNIETQYF.

The V gene is TRBV7-9, the J gene TRBJ2-5; the match to TRBD1 covers 8 bases. Germline values: CDR1 SEHNR, CDR2 FQNEAQ (reference sequence). J lost 4 bases, V lost 1 base, and 5 bases had no gene match. The length of the CDR3 is 15 residues. The CDR3 reads CASSLGTGFGETQYF. The CDR3 nucleotides read TGTGCCAGCAGCTTAGGGACAGGGTTTGGAGAGACCCAGTACTTC.

The rearrangement joins TRBV27 to TRBJ2-6, with a tentative D call TRBD1 (6 bases). The CDR3 sequence is 16 residues long. Trimming removed 4 bases from V and 0 bases from J, with 10 bases in between. Germline CDR1 and CDR2: MNHEY and SMNVEV (reference sequence). CDR3 protein: CASSSTGSSGANVLTF. CDR3 in DNA: TGTGCCAGCAGTTCGACAGGTTCCTCTGGGGCCAACGTCCTGACTTTC.

The chain combines TRBV21-1 with TRBJ2-5. TRBV21-1 is termed a pseudogene. This CDR3 comprises 12 residues. CDR3 amino acids: CASGRYQETQCF. DNA of the CDR3: TGTGCCAGCGGACGGTACCAAGAGACCCAGTGCTTC.